These 5 T cell receptor beta chains were all obtained from the same sample, sequenced in a study of cytomegalovirus exposure and HLA in healthy donors. PCR was performed using 60 Vbeta and 13 Jbeta primers. Clones were sequenced by immunoSEQ multiplex PCR, and TCRdb holds only the in-frame ones, with some missing. The data show about 200,000 clones, around 75% seen once. The sequencing sample was made of PBMCs. These receptors were obtained from a male donor in good health and CMV-seropositive.

The chain is built from TRBV5-1 and TRBJ2-5; TRBD2 matches 7 bases. V lost 5 bases and J lost 4; bases outside the gene matches: 5. Germline CDR1 SGHRS, CDR2 YFSETQ. This CDR3 is built from 13 residues. CDR3 sequence reads: CASSYPGGETQYF. CDR3 nucleotide sequence: TGCGCCAGCAGTTATCCGGGGGGAGAGACCCAGTACTTC.

This rearrangement joins TRBV7-9 to TRBJ1-1; 9 bases map to TRBD1. The CDR3 spans 15 residues. The J segment lost 7 bases and the V segment lost 5 bases, leaving 11 bases of the junction unmatched. Germline V CDR1 and CDR2: SEHNR, FQNEAQ (reference sequence). The CDR3 spells CASSDYPGQGGEAFF. The CDR3 DNA is TGTGCCAGCAGCGACTATCCGGGACAGGGTGGTGAAGCTTTCTTT.

This chain uses TRBV5-4 with TRBJ2-7, with 9 nucleotides matching TRBD2. The CDR3 contains 15 residues. Looked up from germline, CDR1 is SGHNT and CDR2 is YYREEE (reference sequence). J lost 2 bases, V lost 2 bases, and 5 bases had no gene match. The DNA of the CDR3 is TGTGCCAGCAGCTTAGGGGGCGGGAGGGCCTACGAGCAGTACTTC. Translating it yields CASSLGGGRAYEQYF.

The table lists this clone with a few counts. The genes are TRBV6-1 and TRBJ2-1, with 11 positions matching TRBD2. The CDR3 runs to 17 residues. CDR1 MNHNS and CDR2 SASEGT come from the germline V gene. Unmatched junction bases numbered 9, after V lost 0 bases and J lost 8 bases. In nucleotides, the CDR3 is TGTGCCAGCAGTGAAGCATTAATAGCGGGGGGGGGAGATGAGCAGTTCTTC. Amino acid sequence: CASSEALIAGGGDEQFF.

V is TRBV5-6 and J is TRBJ2-1, with D tentatively TRBD1 (5 bases). The CDR3 is made up of 15 amino acids. Between the trimmed V and J ends, which lost 7 bases and 2 bases, there was a span of 16 bases. Germline assignment: CDR1 SGHDT and CDR2 YYEEEE. Here the CDR3 DNA reads TGTGCCAGCGGCCCGCCGACAGAGGCCTACAATGAGCAGTTCTTC. Amino acids: CASGPPTEAYNEQFF.